What follows describes a single TCR beta chain. This clone came up once. Its antigen is still unknown. It has no much larger one-base neighbor in the sample; base qualities were not kept. In the prospective study, participants were about 18 to 95 years old, resided in about two dozen geographic areas of the United States, and were enrolled through a virtual design. Cohort assignment in the prospective study relied on participant-reported clinical history from a screening survey and a study questionnaire. Recovered participants in ImmuneRACE Cohort 3 were defined as having two consecutive negative NP/OP PCR tests, clearance from a healthcare professional, or resolution of symptoms. In the prospective study, whole blood, serum and a nasopharyngeal or oropharyngeal swab were collected from each participant by mobile phlebotomists. Over an approximately 2-month period, participants in the prospective study had the option of providing additional blood draws and questionnaires. Blood samples from the prospective study were shipped frozen or at room temperature prior to DNA extraction.

TCRbeta CDR3 regions were amplified from genomic DNA using the immunoSEQ Assay, a bias-controlled multiplex PCR. The authors processed their data as follows. The number of nucleated cells in each sample was estimated by amplification of reference gene primers within the assay. To quantify the absolute abundance of each unique TCRbeta CDR3 rearrangement, sequence reads were collapsed and filtered. For each sample, productive Simpson clonality was calculated as the square root of Simpson's diversity index across productive rearrangements. What TCRdb holds here is the immuneACCESS table cut down to in-frame rearrangements. Part of the clones is not present; checked against another copy, under half of the missing clones reflect an unresolved V gene, and the others are unexplained. The V and J calls and the clone size are those of that table, but D and trimming were determined from the DNA. In this sample the table shows approximately 440,000 clones, roughly 88% of which occur a single time. The ten biggest clones cover 0.6% of the sample.

This record comes from a study of blood T cell repertoires in COVID-19 (TCRdb year 2020). With regard to the full study: The collaborator samples originated in the United States, Italy and Spain and spanned the acute and convalescent phases of COVID-19. The prospective study material was composed of cDNA or gDNA derived from T cells, B-cell-depleted T cells, or PBMCs. The sample metadata nearly always contained a de-identified subject ID, COVID-19 status, age in years and sex. The samples were drawn from two sources: the first 160 participants of the ongoing ImmuneRACE study, and fewer than 1,500 subjects contributed by 6 global collaborators. Where available, HLA class I and class II types were obtained from metadata supplied by the sample provider rather than from assay-based typing. The dataset comprised deeply sampled blood TCRbeta repertoires from subjects exposed to, actively infected with, or recovered from COVID-19. The repertoires were released in a freely available public database intended as a resource for research on the immune response to SARS-CoV-2.

The V and J ends are trimmed by 5 bases and 5 bases, leaving 15 bases between them. The CDR3 sequence holds 14 residues, the cysteine and phenylalanine included. Only the CDR3 part of the read is kept: 42 bases, read in frame from the first base. From a lookup of the germline V gene, CDR1 and CDR2 are SNHLY and FYNNEI. What the work shows at the level of the full study, not this receptor alone: The quantity of clinical and demographic metadata differed by source and by participant and was supplied without curation.

The receptor's source is a man younger than 30 who had recovered from COVID-19. Sample: PBMCs or T cells enriched from blood (not recorded which). The chain is made from TRBV2 and TRBJ1-1; the D gene cannot be named for sure. The CDR3 has the sequence CASSTLNWQTEAFF. The DNA is TGTGCCAGCAGTACACTAAACTGGCAGACTGAAGCTTTCTTT. The CDR3 plus the reference TRBV2 and TRBJ1-1 genes for the other parts give the full variable domain: EPEVTQTPSHQVTQMGQEVILRCVPISNHLYFYWYRQILGQKVEFLVSFYNNEISEKSEIFDDQFSVERPDGSNFTLKIRSTKLEDSAMYFCASSTLNWQTEAFFGQGTRLTVV.